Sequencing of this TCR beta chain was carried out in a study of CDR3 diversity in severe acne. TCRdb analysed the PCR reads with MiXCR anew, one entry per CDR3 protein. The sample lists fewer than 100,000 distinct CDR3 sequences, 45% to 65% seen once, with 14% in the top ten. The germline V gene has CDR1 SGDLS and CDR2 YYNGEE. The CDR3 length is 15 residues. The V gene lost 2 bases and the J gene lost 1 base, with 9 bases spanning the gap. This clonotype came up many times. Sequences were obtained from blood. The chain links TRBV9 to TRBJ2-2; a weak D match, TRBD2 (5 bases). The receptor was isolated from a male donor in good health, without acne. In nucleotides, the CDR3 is TGTGCCAGCAGCGTGGAACGGGGGAACACCGGGGAGCTGTTTTTT. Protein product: CASSVERGNTGELFF.